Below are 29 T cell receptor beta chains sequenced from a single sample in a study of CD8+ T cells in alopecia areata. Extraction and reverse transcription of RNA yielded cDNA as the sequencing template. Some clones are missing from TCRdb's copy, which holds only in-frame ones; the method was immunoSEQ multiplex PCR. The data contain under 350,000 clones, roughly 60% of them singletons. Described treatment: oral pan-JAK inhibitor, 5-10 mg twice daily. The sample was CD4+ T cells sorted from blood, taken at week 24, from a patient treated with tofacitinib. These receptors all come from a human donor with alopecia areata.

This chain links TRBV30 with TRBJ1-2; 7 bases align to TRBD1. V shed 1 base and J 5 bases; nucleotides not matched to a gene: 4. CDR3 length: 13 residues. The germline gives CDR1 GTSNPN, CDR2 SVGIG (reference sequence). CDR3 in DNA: TGTGCCTGGAGTGCCGACAGGGATTATGGCTACACCTTC. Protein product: CAWSADRDYGYTF.

CDR3 sequence: CASTQAVDSPLHF. CDR3 coding DNA: TGCGCCAGCACCCAAGCCGTCGATTCACCCCTCCACTTT. V gene TRBV5-1 combines with J gene TRBJ1-6, with D unresolved. Between the trimmed V and J ends, which lost 6 bases and 8 bases, there was a span of 12 bases. This CDR3 has 13 amino acids. Germline V gene sequence: CDR1 SGHRS, CDR2 YFSETQ.

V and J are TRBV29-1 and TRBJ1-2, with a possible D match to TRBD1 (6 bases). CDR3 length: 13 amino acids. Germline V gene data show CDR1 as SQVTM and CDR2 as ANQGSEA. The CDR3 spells CGGIEGGNYGYTF. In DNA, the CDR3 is TGCGGAGGGATCGAGGGGGGAAACTATGGCTACACCTTC. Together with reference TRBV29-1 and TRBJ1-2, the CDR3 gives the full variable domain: SAVISQKPSRDICQRGTSLTIQCQVDSQVTMMFWYRQQPGQSLTLIATANQGSEATYESGFVIDKFPISRPNLTFSTLTVSNMSPEDSSIYLCGGIEGGNYGYTFGSGTRLTVV.

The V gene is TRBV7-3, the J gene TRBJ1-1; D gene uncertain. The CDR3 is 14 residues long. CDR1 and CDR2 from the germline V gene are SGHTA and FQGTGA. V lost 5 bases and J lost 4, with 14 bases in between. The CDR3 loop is CASSRGVQFTEAFF. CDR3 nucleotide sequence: TGTGCCAGCAGCCGAGGTGTGCAATTCACTGAAGCTTTCTTT.

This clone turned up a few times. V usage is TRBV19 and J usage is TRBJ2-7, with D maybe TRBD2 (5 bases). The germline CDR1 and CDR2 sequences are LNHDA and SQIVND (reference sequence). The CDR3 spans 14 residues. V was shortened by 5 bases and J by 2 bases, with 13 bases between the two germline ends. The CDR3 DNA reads TGTGCCAGTAGTGTGCCGGGAAGACCCTACGAGCAGTACTTC. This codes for CASSVPGRPYEQYF.

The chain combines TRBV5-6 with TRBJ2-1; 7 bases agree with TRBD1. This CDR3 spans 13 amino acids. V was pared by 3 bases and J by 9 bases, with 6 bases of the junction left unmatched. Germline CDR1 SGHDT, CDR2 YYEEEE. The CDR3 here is CASSWNRGSEQFF. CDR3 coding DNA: TGTGCCAGCAGCTGGAACAGGGGAAGTGAGCAGTTCTTC.

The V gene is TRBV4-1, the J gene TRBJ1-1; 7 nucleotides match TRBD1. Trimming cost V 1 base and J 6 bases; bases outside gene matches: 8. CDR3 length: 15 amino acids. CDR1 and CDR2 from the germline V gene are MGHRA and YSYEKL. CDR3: CASSQVNRGKPEAFF. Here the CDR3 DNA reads TGCGCCAGCAGCCAAGTCAACAGGGGAAAACCTGAAGCTTTCTTT.

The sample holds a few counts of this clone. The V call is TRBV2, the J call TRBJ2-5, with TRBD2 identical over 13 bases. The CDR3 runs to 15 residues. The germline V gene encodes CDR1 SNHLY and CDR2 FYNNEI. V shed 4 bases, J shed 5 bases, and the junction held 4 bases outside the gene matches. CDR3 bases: TGTGCCAGCAGTGGGACTAGCGGGGGTGGGGAGACCCAGTACTTC. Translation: CASSGTSGGGETQYF.

This CDR3 reads CASSLGPRNTGELFF. In DNA, the CDR3 is TGTGCCAGCAGCTTAGGTCCCAGGAACACCGGGGAGCTGTTTTTT. The V and J genes are TRBV7-8 and TRBJ2-2, with D hard to call. V lost 1 base and J lost 1, with 7 bases in between. The CDR3 contains 15 residues. Germline CDR1 is SGHVS and CDR2 is FQNEAQ.

The CDR3 spells CAWRDFKGLGETQYF. As DNA, the CDR3 is TGTGCCTGGAGGGACTTCAAAGGTTTGGGGGAGACCCAGTACTTC. V is TRBV30 and J is TRBJ2-5; D is possibly TRBD2 (5 bases). Deletions cut 3 bases from V and 5 bases from J, with 19 bases between. Germline V gene lookup returns CDR1 GTSNPN and CDR2 SVGIG (reference sequence). There are 15 residues in the CDR3.

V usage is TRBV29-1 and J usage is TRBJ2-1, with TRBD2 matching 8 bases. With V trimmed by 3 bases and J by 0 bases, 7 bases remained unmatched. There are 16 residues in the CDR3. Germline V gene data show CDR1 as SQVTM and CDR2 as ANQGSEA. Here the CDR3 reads CSVDHAGTSSYNEQFF. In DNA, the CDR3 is TGCAGCGTTGACCACGCCGGGACTAGCTCCTACAATGAGCAGTTCTTC.

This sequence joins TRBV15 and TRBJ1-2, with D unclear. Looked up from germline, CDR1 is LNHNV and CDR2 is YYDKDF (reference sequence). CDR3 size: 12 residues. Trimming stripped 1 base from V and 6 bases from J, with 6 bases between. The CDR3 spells CATSRAEDGYTF. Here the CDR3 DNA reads TGTGCCACCAGCAGAGCTGAGGATGGCTACACCTTC.

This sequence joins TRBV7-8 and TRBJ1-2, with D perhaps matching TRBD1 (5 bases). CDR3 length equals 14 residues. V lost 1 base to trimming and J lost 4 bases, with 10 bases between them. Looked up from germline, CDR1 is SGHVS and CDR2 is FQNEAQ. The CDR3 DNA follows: TGTGCCAGCAGCTTAGGAAGACAGACCTATGGCTACACCTTC. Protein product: CASSLGRQTYGYTF.

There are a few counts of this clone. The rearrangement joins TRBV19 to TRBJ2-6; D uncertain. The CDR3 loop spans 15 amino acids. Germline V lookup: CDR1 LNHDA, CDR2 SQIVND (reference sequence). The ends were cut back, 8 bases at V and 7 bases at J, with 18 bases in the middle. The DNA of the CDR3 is TGTGCCAGTTCTTCGACCGACCTCAGCGCCAACGTCCTGACTTTC. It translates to CASSSTDLSANVLTF.

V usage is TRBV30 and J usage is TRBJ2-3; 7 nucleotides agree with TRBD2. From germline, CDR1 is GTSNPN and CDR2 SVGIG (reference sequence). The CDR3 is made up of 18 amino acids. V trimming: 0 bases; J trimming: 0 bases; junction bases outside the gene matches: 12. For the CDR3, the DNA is TGTGCCTGGAGTGTAGGTGGGGACTATCCCTCTAGCACAGATACGCAGTATTTT. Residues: CAWSVGGDYPSSTDTQYF.

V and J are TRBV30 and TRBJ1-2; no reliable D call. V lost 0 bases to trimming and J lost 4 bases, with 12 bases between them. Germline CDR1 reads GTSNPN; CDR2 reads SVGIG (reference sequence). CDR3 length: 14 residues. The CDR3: CAWSVLGKIYGYTF. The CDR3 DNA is TGTGCCTGGAGTGTACTAGGAAAAATCTATGGCTACACCTTC. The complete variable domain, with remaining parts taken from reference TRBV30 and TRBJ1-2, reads SQTIHQWPATLVQPVGSPLSLECTVEGTSNPNLYWYRQAAGRGLQLLFYSVGIGQISSEVPQNLSASRPQDRQFILSSKKLLLSDSGFYLCAWSVLGKIYGYTFGSGTRLTVV.

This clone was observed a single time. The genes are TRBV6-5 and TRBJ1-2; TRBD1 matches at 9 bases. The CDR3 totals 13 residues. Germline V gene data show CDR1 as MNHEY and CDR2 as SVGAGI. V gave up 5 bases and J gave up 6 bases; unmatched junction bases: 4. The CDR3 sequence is CASSDDRGNGYTF. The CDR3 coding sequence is TGTGCCAGCAGTGACGACAGGGGGAATGGCTACACCTTC.

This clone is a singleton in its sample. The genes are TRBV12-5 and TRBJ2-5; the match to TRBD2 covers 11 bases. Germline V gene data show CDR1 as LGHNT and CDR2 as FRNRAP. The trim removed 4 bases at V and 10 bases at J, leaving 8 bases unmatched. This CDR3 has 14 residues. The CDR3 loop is CASGSTSGEGGQYF. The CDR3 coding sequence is TGTGCTAGTGGTTCGACTAGCGGGGAAGGTGGCCAGTACTTC.

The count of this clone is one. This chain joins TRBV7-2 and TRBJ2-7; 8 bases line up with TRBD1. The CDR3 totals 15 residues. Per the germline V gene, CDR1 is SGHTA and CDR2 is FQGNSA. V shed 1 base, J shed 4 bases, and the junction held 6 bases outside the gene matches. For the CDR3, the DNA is TGTGCCAGCAGCTTAGGTCCCAGGGGGCGTTACGAGCAGTACTTC. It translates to CASSLGPRGRYEQYF.

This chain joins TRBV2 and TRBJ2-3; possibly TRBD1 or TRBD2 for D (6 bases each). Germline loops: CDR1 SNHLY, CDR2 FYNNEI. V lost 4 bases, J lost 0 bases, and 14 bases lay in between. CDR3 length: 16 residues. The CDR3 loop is CASSAQSGGSTDTQYF. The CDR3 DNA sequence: TGTGCCAGCAGTGCCCAGTCCGGGGGCAGCACAGATACGCAGTATTTT.

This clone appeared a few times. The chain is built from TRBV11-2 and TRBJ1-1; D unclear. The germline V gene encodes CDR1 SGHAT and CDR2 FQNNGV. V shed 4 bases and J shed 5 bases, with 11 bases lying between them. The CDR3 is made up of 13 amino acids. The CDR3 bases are TGTGCCAGCAGCTCCTCTTCTACGACTGAAGCTTTCTTT. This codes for CASSSSSTTEAFF.

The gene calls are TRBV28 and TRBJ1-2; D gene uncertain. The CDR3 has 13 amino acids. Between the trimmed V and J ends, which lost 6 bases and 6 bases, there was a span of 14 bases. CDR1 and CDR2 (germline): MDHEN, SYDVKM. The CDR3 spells CASREWEADGYTF. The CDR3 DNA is TGTGCCAGCAGGGAGTGGGAGGCTGATGGCTACACCTTC.

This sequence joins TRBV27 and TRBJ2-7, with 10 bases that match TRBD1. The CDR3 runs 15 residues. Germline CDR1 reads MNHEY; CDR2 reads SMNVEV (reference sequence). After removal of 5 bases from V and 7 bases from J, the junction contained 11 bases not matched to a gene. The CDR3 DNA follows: TGTGCCAGCAGTCCGTCATTACCGGGACAGGGGGAGCAGTACTTC. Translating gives CASSPSLPGQGEQYF.

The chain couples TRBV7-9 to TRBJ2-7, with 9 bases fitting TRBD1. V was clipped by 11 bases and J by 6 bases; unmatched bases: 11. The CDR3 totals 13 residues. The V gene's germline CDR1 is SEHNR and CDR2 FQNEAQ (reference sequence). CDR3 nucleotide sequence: TGTGCCGCGAGGGGGACAGGGAGCGGCGAGCAGTACTTC. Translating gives CAARGTGSGEQYF.

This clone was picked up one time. The CDR3 DNA reads TGTGCCAGCAGCCAAGGACAGGCGAACACTGAAGCTTTCTTT. This encodes CASSQGQANTEAFF. The rearrangement uses TRBV4-2 and TRBJ1-1, with D possibly matching TRBD1 (6 bases). CDR1 and CDR2 (germline): LGHNA, YNFKEQ. This CDR3 has 14 residues. Trimming took 1 base from V and 1 from J, leaving 7 bases between them.

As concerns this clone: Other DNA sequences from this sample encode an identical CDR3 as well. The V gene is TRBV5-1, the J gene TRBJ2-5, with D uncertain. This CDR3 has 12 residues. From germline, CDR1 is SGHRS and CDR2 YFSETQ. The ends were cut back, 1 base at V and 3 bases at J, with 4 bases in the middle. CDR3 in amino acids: CASSLSEETQYF. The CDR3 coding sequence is TGCGCCAGCAGCTTGTCGGAAGAGACCCAGTACTTC.

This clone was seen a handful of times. The CDR3 DNA sequence: TGTGCCAGCAGCTTAGAAAGGGGGACCCAGTACTTC. Translating gives CASSLERGTQYF. This chain links TRBV7-9 with TRBJ2-5, with a tentative D call TRBD1 (5 bases). From germline, CDR1 is SEHNR and CDR2 FQNEAQ (reference sequence). The CDR3 contains 12 residues. V dropped 1 base and J dropped 7 bases, with 7 bases sitting between them.

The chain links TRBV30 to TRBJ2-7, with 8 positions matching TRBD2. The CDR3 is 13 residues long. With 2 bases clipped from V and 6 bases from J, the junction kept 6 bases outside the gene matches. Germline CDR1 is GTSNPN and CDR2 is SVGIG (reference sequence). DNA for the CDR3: TGTGCCTGGAGTACAGGACTAGCTGCCGAGCAGTACTTC. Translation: CAWSTGLAAEQYF.

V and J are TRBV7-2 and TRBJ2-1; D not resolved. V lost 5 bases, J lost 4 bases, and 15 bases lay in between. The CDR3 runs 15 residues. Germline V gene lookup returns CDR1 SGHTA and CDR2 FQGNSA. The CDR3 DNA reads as TGTGCCAGCAGCGCTGGGTTGGGAACTTACAATGAGCAGTTCTTC. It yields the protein CASSAGLGTYNEQFF.